Sequencing of this T cell receptor (beta chain) was carried out in a study of blood T cell repertoires in COVID-19. Study overall: Acute-phase and convalescent COVID-19 samples originated in the United States, Italy and Spain. In each case, the material was cDNA or gDNA derived from T cells, B-cell-depleted T cells, or PBMCs.

V was pared by 0 bases and J by 6 bases, with 11 bases between. The length of the CDR3 is 15 residues. Looked up from germline, CDR1 is LGHNA and CDR2 is YSLEER. Per the original data handling: Reference gene primers were amplified, and this amplification served to estimate nucleated cell counts. Generated by immunoSEQ multiplex PCR, the TCRdb table keeps only in-frame clones and is missing some. That table gives V, J and clone size, and the DNA gave D and trimming. Of about 250,000 clones in the sample, about four fifths were seen once. This sequence joins TRBV4-3 and TRBJ1-4; D might be TRBD1 (5 bases). Sequences were obtained from peripheral blood. This TCR derives from a middle-aged man with active or convalescent COVID-19. Here the CDR3 DNA reads TGCGCCAGCAGCCAAGAGGGGCAGATTTATGAAAAACTGTTTTTT. Its protein product is CASSQEGQIYEKLFF.